The rows below give T cell receptor beta chains drawn from one sample of a study of early T cells in non-severe SARS-CoV-2 infection. From the 5' RACE reads, TCRdb called clonotypes with MiXCR, one entry per CDR3 protein. Among some 98,000 distinct CDR3 sequences listed, approximately 11% were seen once. Sequencing input: whole blood. Every receptor here comes from an adult who was a healthcare worker with PCR-confirmed SARS-CoV-2 infection or an uninfected control (not recorded which). The CDR3 runs from the conserved cysteine through the conserved F or W. The D gene is left open where the match is weak. Clone size, where shown, is once, few, many, or a class for clones that have expanded.

cdr3_length | j_call | d_call | v_call | clone_size | cdr3_nt | cdr3_aa
14 | TRBJ1-1 | NA | TRBV5-1 | few | TGCGCCAGCAGCAACCACAGGGCGCGCACTGAAGCTTTCTTT | CASSNHRARTEAFF
14 | TRBJ2-1 | TRBD2 | TRBV19 | NA | TGTGCCAGTAGTAGGGGACTAGCTTGGAATGAGCAGTTCTTC | CASSRGLAWNEQFF
15 | TRBJ2-7 | NA | TRBV5-6 | many | TGTGCCAGCAGCTTGGGTTACAGTACCTCCTACGAGCAGTACTTC | CASSLGYSTSYEQYF
12 | TRBJ2-1 | NA | TRBV28 | NA | TGTGCCAGCAGTACCTTCAAAGGTGAGCAGTTCTTC | CASSTFKGEQFF
15 | TRBJ2-3 | NA | TRBV24-1 | few | TGTGCCACCAGTGCTGGAGAGGGATCGGCAGATACGCAGTATTTT | CATSAGEGSADTQYF
14 | TRBJ1-2 | TRBD1 | TRBV29-1 | NA | TGCAGCGCCTGGACAGGGGTGGAAGACTATGGCTACACCTTC | CSAWTGVEDYGYTF
14 | TRBJ2-1 | TRBD2 | TRBV12-3/TRBV12-4 | few | TGTGCCATCCTAACTAGCGGGAATGTTAATGAGCAGTTCTTC | CAILTSGNVNEQFF
13 | TRBJ1-1 | NA | TRBV5-1 | NA | TGCGCCAGCAGCTTGAGGCAGGGGAGTGAAGCTTTCTTT | CASSLRQGSEAFF
15 | TRBJ1-2 | TRBD1 | TRBV7-9 | NA | TGTGCCAGCAGCCTGAATCCGGGACAGAACTATGGCTACACCTTC | CASSLNPGQNYGYTF
13 | TRBJ1-2 | NA | TRBV7-9 | many | TGTGCCAGCAGCCCGGATACCAACTATGGCTACACCTTC | CASSPDTNYGYTF
13 | TRBJ1-5 | NA | TRBV7-3 | few | TGTGCCAGCAGTCTCCAGCCCAATCAGCCCCAGCATTTT | CASSLQPNQPQHF
11 | TRBJ2-1 | NA | TRBV29-1 | NA | TGCAGCGGAGAGAGGTACAATGAGCAGTTCTTC | CSGERYNEQFF
16 | TRBJ2-1 | TRBD2 | TRBV4-1 | NA | TGCGCCAGCAGCCAAGATTCAGCGGGAGTAGTCAATGAGCAGTTCTTC | CASSQDSAGVVNEQFF
15 | TRBJ2-7 | TRBD2 | TRBV6-5 | NA | TGTGCCAGCAGTGGGACTAGCGGGGGAAGCTACGAGCAGTACTTC | CASSGTSGGSYEQYF
15 | TRBJ2-1 | NA | TRBV3-1 | many | TGTGCCAGCAGCCAAGAAGGGGTTAAGGGGCTAGGACAGTTCTTC | CASSQEGVKGLGQFF
10 | TRBJ2-2 | NA | TRBV12-3/TRBV12-4 | many | TGTGCCAGCGGGTCCGGGGAGCTGTTTTTT | CASGSGELFF
15 | TRBJ2-2 | NA | TRBV14 | many | TGTGCCAGCAGCTTCGGGGGAGCGAACACCGGGGAGCTGTTTTTT | CASSFGGANTGELFF
12 | TRBJ1-2 | NA | TRBV5-6 | NA | TGTGCCAGCAGCTTTCAATCCCTCTACTACACCTTC | CASSFQSLYYTF
15 | TRBJ2-1 | NA | TRBV29-1 | NA | TGCAGCGTTGAAGTTGGCACCTCGACGTACAATGAGCAGTTCTTC | CSVEVGTSTYNEQFF
15 | TRBJ2-1 | TRBD2 | TRBV3-1 | many | TGTGCCAGCAGCCAAGGGACTAGCGGGAGCAATGAGCAGTTCTTC | CASSQGTSGSNEQFF
20 | TRBJ2-3 | NA | TRBV15 | many | TGTGCCACCAGCAGGGGGGCTTTAGGAGGAAAAAATAGATTCACAGATACGCAGTATTTT | CATSRGALGGKNRFTDTQYF
15 | TRBJ2-7 | NA | TRBV11-2 | NA | TGTGCCAGCAGCTTGAATGTTGGCCGTCCCTACGAGCAGTACTTC | CASSLNVGRPYEQYF
14 | TRBJ2-3 | TRBD2 | TRBV5-1 | few | TGCGCCAGCACCCCGGGACTAGCGCCAGATACGCAGTATTTT | CASTPGLAPDTQYF
15 | TRBJ1-2 | NA | TRBV28 | many | TGTGCCAGCAGTCTGGAGACAGAGCCTAACTATGGCTACACCTTC | CASSLETEPNYGYTF
15 | TRBJ1-4 | NA | TRBV2 | NA | TGTGCCAGCATTAGGGCCATTGCAACTAATGAAAAACTGTTTTTT | CASIRAIATNEKLFF
13 | TRBJ2-7 | TRBD1 | TRBV12-3/TRBV12-4 | NA | TGTGCCAGCAGATGGACAGGGACTGACGAGCAGTACTTC | CASRWTGTDEQYF
15 | TRBJ1-4 | TRBD1 | TRBV9 | many | TGTGCCAGCAGCGGAAGACAGGGGATTAATGAAAAACTGTTTTTT | CASSGRQGINEKLFF
16 | TRBJ1-6 | NA | TRBV20-1 | many | TGCAGTGCTAGAGATGTCGGGTCGGGGGCCAATTCACCCCTCCACTTT | CSARDVGSGANSPLHF
14 | TRBJ1-6 | NA | TRBV10-2 | few | TGCGCCAGCAGCCCCACGGCGTATAATTCACCCCTCCACTTT | CASSPTAYNSPLHF
16 | TRBJ2-3 | NA | TRBV7-6 | NA | TGTGCCAGCAGCCCCCGGGGCAGATCACTCCCAGATACGCAGTATTTT | CASSPRGRSLPDTQYF